A single T cell receptor beta chain is shown here with its context. There is no known antigen for this receptor. Base-call qualities are not available, and no considerably larger clone is one nucleotide away. This sample stems from a study of blood T cell repertoires in COVID-19 (TCRdb year 2020). In terms of the full investigation: The collaborator samples originated in the United States, Italy and Spain and spanned the acute and convalescent phases of COVID-19. The material from the prospective study consisted of cDNA or gDNA derived from T cells, B-cell-depleted T cells, or PBMCs. Deeply sampled blood TCRbeta repertoires from subjects exposed to, actively infected with, or recovered from COVID-19 were included in the dataset. A freely available public database, intended as a resource for researchers studying the immune response to SARS-CoV-2, is where the repertoires were released. Samples came from the ongoing ImmuneRACE study (first 160 participants) plus 1,254 subjects from 6 global collaborators. The sample metadata nearly always contained a de-identified subject ID, COVID-19 status, age in years and sex. HLA class I and class II types, where available, came from metadata supplied by the sample provider rather than from assay-based typing.

The immunoSEQ Assay, a bias-controlled multiplex PCR, was used to amplify TCRbeta CDR3 regions from genomic DNA. In the authors' own workflow: The number of nucleated cells in each sample was estimated from the amplification of reference gene primers within the assay. Sequence reads were collapsed and filtered to measure the absolute abundance of every unique TCRbeta CDR3 rearrangement. For each sample, productive Simpson clonality was calculated by taking the square root of Simpson's diversity index across productive rearrangements. The table was pulled from immuneACCESS by TCRdb, which kept in-frame rearrangements only. Such tables lose some clones; where checked, under half of the loss comes from unresolved V genes, and the rest has no known cause. V and J calls and clone size are copied from that table; D and trimming were computed from the DNA. The sample yields hundreds of thousands of clones; 87% were counted once. Clones ranked in the top ten supply 2% to 3% of the sample.

Reading the germline V gene gives CDR1 MNHEY and CDR2 SVGAGI. Reading from cysteine to phenylalanine, the CDR3 counts 15 amino acids. CDR3 DNA only is kept here, 45 bases in frame from base 1. Cut back by 6 bases and 7 bases, the V and J ends lie 21 bases apart. The collaborating institutions used their own protocols to collect whole blood in K2EDTA tubes. For TCRbeta analysis, collaborators shipped samples as frozen whole blood, isolated PBMCs, or DNA extracted from either of those sample types. Points the paper makes about the study in general: The quantity of clinical and demographic metadata differed by source and by participant and was supplied without curation.

The origin of this receptor is a man in his late teens or twenties with active or convalescent COVID-19. Sequenced: peripheral blood. The rearrangement joined TRBV6-5 to TRBJ1-2; 6 matching bases give a weak D call of TRBD1. The CDR3 sequence is CASRNKGVGVLGYTF. The DNA sequence is as follows: TGTGCCAGCAGGAACAAGGGGGTGGGTGTTCTTGGCTACACCTTC.